This TCR beta chain was observed in a study of blood T cells in healthy people across ages. The study, taken as a whole, reports: Any conclusive comparison of naive versus antigen-experienced cells was prevented by using unsorted PBMCs.

This clonotype was detected only a few times. Antigen unknown. Whenever a sample was processed, at least 6 million PBMCs were isolated. Germline loops: CDR1 MNHNS, CDR2 SASEGT. The CDR3 loop spans 14 amino acids. After removal of 4 bases from V and 4 bases from J, the junction contained 3 bases not matched to a gene. PCR was performed a second time for about 7 to 11 cycles using a sample-barcoded 5' primer and a J-beta primer mix. From each sample, at least 2.5 million paired-end reads containing CDR3 were obtained. TCRdb used MiXCR to reprocess the 5' RACE reads, holding one entry per CDR3 protein. Of approximately 800,000 distinct CDR3 sequences listed, 46% are singletons.

The material sequenced was blood. The chain employs TRBV6-1 and TRBJ2-7; 11 nucleotides line up with TRBD2. This clonotype was sampled from a man older than 75 in good health. Written as DNA, the CDR3 is TGTGCCAGCAGTGCCCGGACTAGCGGGTACGAGCAGTACTTC. This encodes CASSARTSGYEQYF.